Shown below are 24 T cell receptor beta chains from a single sample sequenced in a study of T cells in Graves' hyperthyroidism and ophthalmopathy. There were TCR beta CDR3 regions amplified from RNA transcripts. First-round RT-PCR of the TCR CDR3 relied on the HTBI primer set. Each CDR3 protein is one row after TCRdb ran MiXCR on the multiplex PCR reads. The data contain approximately 870,000 distinct CDR3 sequences, about two fifths of them singletons. The sequencing sample was made of blood. These receptors originate from a man in his late teens or twenties with Graves' hyperthyroidism.

J is TRBJ1-5 and V is TRBV5-1; D not certain. Per germline, CDR1 SGHRS and CDR2 YFSETQ. V shed 0 bases and J shed 7 bases, with 17 bases lying between them. This CDR3 has 16 amino acids. This chain's CDR3 is CASSLGGGLYEQPQHF. CDR3 nucleotide sequence: TGCGCCAGCAGCTTGGGCGGTGGCCTATACGAGCAGCCCCAGCATTTT.

A word on this clonotype: A read error may explain this, as a much larger clone is one base away. The CDR3 does not close with the conserved phenylalanine or tryptophan, likely indicating a read error. The rearrangement uses TRBV7-8 and TRBJ2-7; 8 bases match TRBD1. This CDR3 region has 14 residues. From germline, CDR1 is SGHVS and CDR2 FQNEAQ. Here the CDR3 reads CANSGRQGKNEQYS. Written as DNA, the CDR3 is TGTGCCAACAGCGGACGACAGGGGAAGAACGAGCAGTACTCC.

The rearrangement joins TRBV24-1 to TRBJ1-1; TRBD1 matches 9 bases. With 7 bases clipped from V and 0 bases from J, the junction kept 8 bases outside the gene matches. Germline loops: CDR1 KGHDR, CDR2 SFDVKD. There are 16 residues in the CDR3. This CDR3 reads CATRPPGTGLNTEAFF. DNA of the CDR3: TGTGCCACCAGACCACCCGGGACAGGGCTGAACACTGAAGCTTTCTTT.

A remark on this clonotype: Since a much larger clone is just one base distant, this may be a read error. The rearrangement uses TRBV13 and TRBJ2-5; TRBD1 agrees at 8 bases. Unmatched junction bases numbered 3, after V lost 6 bases and J lost 3 bases. Germline CDR1 PRHDT, CDR2 FYEKMQ (reference sequence). The CDR3 length is 13 residues. As DNA, the CDR3 is TGTGCCAGCAGGGGGGACAGGAAAGAGACCCAGTACTTC. Translating it yields CASRGDRKETQYF.

CDR3 region: CAPSLGRTAEAFF. The CDR3 coding sequence is TGTGCCCCAAGTCTGGGCCGCACAGCCGAAGCTTTCTTT. The chain combines TRBV25-1 with TRBJ1-1; no clear D gene. The germline gives CDR1 MGHDK, CDR2 SYGVNS. The V and J ends lost 11 bases and 8 bases respectively, with 21 bases between them. CDR3 size: 13 residues.

The sample holds one count of this clonotype. V and J are TRBV3-1 and TRBJ2-7; D perhaps matches TRBD1 (5 bases). CDR1 is LGHDT, CDR2 YNNKEL, per germline (reference sequence). The CDR3 runs 16 residues. Trimming left V 0 bases short and J 4 bases short, with 16 bases between. CDR3 sequence reads: CASSQDPQGPLYEQYF. The DNA of the CDR3 is TGTGCCAGCAGCCAAGATCCCCAGGGTCCACTATACGAGCAGTACTTC.

This clonotype turned up a few times. The chain carries TRBV7-6 and TRBJ1-1, with D unresolved. This CDR3 has 13 amino acids. V lost 5 bases and J lost 5, with 12 bases in between. Germline lookup yields CDR1 SGHVS and CDR2 FNYEAQ. Written as DNA, the CDR3 is TGTGCCAGCAGCCCCCGTGACCGAACTGAAGCTTTCTTT. This translates into CASSPRDRTEAFF.

The chain links TRBV7-2 to TRBJ1-1, with a weak D call TRBD1 (5 bases). Trimming removed 2 bases from V and 5 bases from J, with 15 bases in between. The germline V gene has CDR1 SGHTA and CDR2 FQGNSA. The CDR3 extends over 15 amino acids. CDR3 coding DNA: TGTGCCAGCAGCTTAAGAAGGGAGGGGTGGACTGAAGCTTTCTTT. Amino acids: CASSLRREGWTEAFF.

The rearrangement links TRBV5-8 to TRBJ1-2; 8 positions match TRBD1. Germline CDR1 SGHTS, CDR2 YDEGEE. The CDR3 consists of 18 residues. V lost 6 bases and J lost 4; bases outside the gene matches: 20. The CDR3 sequence: CASMPRPGQAGIAYGYTF. The CDR3 nucleotides read TGTGCCAGCATGCCCCGGCCGGGACAGGCGGGCATCGCCTATGGCTACACCTTC. The full variable domain, with the rest looked up from reference TRBV5-8 and TRBJ1-2, is EAGVTQSPTHLIKTRGQQATLRCSPISGHTSVYWYQQALGLGLQFLLWYDEGEERNRGNFPPRFSGRQFPNYSSELNVNALELEDSALYLCASMPRPGQAGIAYGYTFGSGTRLTVV.

V gene TRBV11-3 combines with J gene TRBJ1-1; D is unresolved. The V end was cut by 4 bases, the J end by 7 bases, with 10 bases between. The CDR3 contains 12 residues. Per germline, CDR1 SGHNT and CDR2 YENEEA. The CDR3 coding sequence is TGTGCCAGCAGCTACGCCGCACTTGAAGCTTTCTTT. Its protein is CASSYAALEAFF.

This sequence joins TRBV9 and TRBJ1-5; no reliable D call. CDR1 and CDR2 from the germline V gene are SGDLS and YYNGEE. The V gene lost 4 bases and the J gene lost 0 bases, with 17 bases spanning the gap. The CDR3 is 17 residues long. The CDR3: CASSPRAELYSNQPQHF. CDR3 bases: TGTGCCAGCAGCCCAAGAGCAGAACTGTATAGCAATCAGCCCCAGCATTTT.

The chain employs TRBV29-1 and TRBJ1-1; D gene unclear. Trimming left V 6 bases short and J 6 bases short, with 8 bases between. Per the germline V gene, CDR1 is SQVTM and CDR2 is ANQGSEA. CDR3 length: 10 amino acids. The CDR3 protein is CSVRGSEAFF. In DNA, the CDR3 is TGCAGCGTGCGGGGTTCTGAAGCTTTCTTT.

The chain employs TRBV20-1 and TRBJ2-7; the D is unclear. This CDR3 is built from 15 residues. The germline CDR1 and CDR2 sequences are DFQATT and SNEGSKA (reference sequence). The ends were cut back, 6 bases at V and 0 bases at J, with 18 bases in the middle. The CDR3 nucleotides read TGCAGTGCAGCGATAGGACGGCGAAGCTCCTACGAGCAGTACTTC. It translates to CSAAIGRRSSYEQYF.

This clonotype occurred once. With a much larger clone just one base away, this may be a read error. This is likely a read error, given that the CDR3 carries no conserved phenylalanine or tryptophan at its end. This chain uses TRBV2 with TRBJ2-5, with 8 bases that match TRBD1. The V gene's germline CDR1 is SNHLY and CDR2 FYNNEI. This CDR3 has 16 residues. The trim removed 2 bases at V and 2 bases at J, leaving 7 bases unmatched. CDR3 nucleotide sequence: TGTGCCAGCAGTGAACTCGACAGGGGAGAGCAAGAGACCCAGTACTCC. Translation: CASSELDRGEQETQYS.

This clonotype was recorded at least ten times. The V and J genes are TRBV2 and TRBJ1-4, with 7 bases fitting TRBD1. V lost 7 bases, J lost 4 bases, and 6 bases stayed unmatched. This CDR3 contains 14 residues. Germline CDR1 and CDR2: SNHLY and FYNNEI. DNA for the CDR3: TGTGCCAGCATCCCGGGACAGTTTAATGAAAAACTGTTTTTT. This sequence encodes CASIPGQFNEKLFF. The full variable domain, its missing parts supplied by reference TRBV2 and TRBJ1-4, is EPEVTQTPSHQVTQMGQEVILRCVPISNHLYFYWYRQILGQKVEFLVSFYNNEISEKSEIFDDQFSVERPDGSNFTLKIRSTKLEDSAMYFCASIPGQFNEKLFFGSGTQLSVL.

This clonotype was seen only a few times. This chain connects TRBV6-6 to TRBJ1-2; D is uncertain. Germline CDR1 MNHNY, CDR2 SVGAGI (reference sequence). The V and J ends lost 4 bases and 5 bases respectively, with 11 bases between them. This CDR3 is 13 amino acids long. In DNA, the CDR3 is TGTGCCAGCAGTTCCCGGAGCGCATATGGCTACACCTTC. Translation gives CASSSRSAYGYTF.

This clonotype was seen a few times. The rearrangement links TRBV20-1 to TRBJ2-2; TRBD1 agrees at 10 bases. The J segment lost 6 bases and the V segment lost 4 bases, leaving 5 bases of the junction unmatched. Germline CDR1 is DFQATT and CDR2 is SNEGSKA (reference sequence). The CDR3 is made up of 14 amino acids. CDR3 region: CSATTGGLAGELFF. The CDR3 DNA is TGCAGTGCTACGACAGGGGGCCTGGCCGGGGAGCTGTTTTTT.

This chain uses TRBV5-6 with TRBJ1-4; TRBD1 matches at 7 bases. CDR1 and CDR2 (germline): SGHDT, YYEEEE. CDR3 length: 19 residues. The trim removed 4 bases at V and 8 bases at J, leaving 23 bases unmatched. CDR3 loop: CASSKPTGQSTLGDEKLFF. CDR3 coding DNA: TGTGCCAGCAGCAAGCCGACAGGGCAGAGTACCTTAGGCGACGAAAAACTGTTTTTT.

The chain links TRBV24-1 to TRBJ1-5; TRBD1 is a possible D gene (5 bases). The CDR3 is 14 residues long. V gave up 7 bases and J gave up 5 bases, with 14 bases separating them. CDR1 and CDR2 (germline): KGHDR, SFDVKD. For the CDR3, the DNA is TGTGCCACCAGGGGGATGGGGGTATATCAGCCCCAGCATTTT. It codes for CATRGMGVYQPQHF.

This clonotype has just one count. V usage is TRBV7-2 and J usage is TRBJ2-2, with 7 bases lining up with TRBD1. The CDR3 consists of 17 residues. J lost 0 bases, V lost 5 bases, and 9 bases had no gene match. Germline V lookup: CDR1 SGHTA, CDR2 FQGNSA. This CDR3 reads CASSVDRAKANTGELFF. In DNA, the CDR3 is TGTGCCAGCAGCGTCGACAGGGCAAAAGCGAACACCGGGGAGCTGTTTTTT.

This clonotype was seen many times. The chain employs TRBV29-1 and TRBJ1-1, with D possibly TRBD1 on 6 matching bases. Trimming stripped 6 bases from V and 1 base from J, with 18 bases between. The CDR3 contains 15 residues. Germline-derived CDR1 and CDR2 are SQVTM and ANQGSEA. The CDR3 protein is CSVKDSGASNTEAFF. CDR3 nucleotide sequence: TGCAGCGTGAAGGACAGTGGGGCATCGAACACTGAAGCTTTCTTT.

This clonotype has only a few counts. A junction boundary mismatches the germline segment, possibly from a read error. The gene calls are TRBV10-2 and TRBJ1-3; tentatively, D is TRBD1 (5 bases). In germline, CDR1 is WSHSY, CDR2 SAAADI. This CDR3 spans 13 amino acids. Here the CDR3 reads CASSGAAGNTIYF. The CDR3 nucleotides read TGTGCCAGCTCCGGGGCGGCTGGAAACACCATATATTTT.

As concerns this clonotype: This may come from a read error, since a much larger clone is one base off. The V gene is TRBV24-1, the J gene TRBJ2-2; 10 bases line up with TRBD2. Germline lookup yields CDR1 KGHDR and CDR2 SFDVKD. The CDR3 has 15 amino acids. Here the CDR3 DNA reads TGTGCCACCAGTGGACTAGCGGGCGACACCGGGGAGCTGCTTTTT. This encodes CATSGLAGDTGELLF.

The V call is TRBV29-1, the J call TRBJ1-1, with a possible D match to TRBD1 (5 bases). V lost 8 bases to trimming and J lost 6 bases, with 16 bases between them. Germline V gives CDR1 SQVTM, CDR2 ANQGSEA. The CDR3 consists of 12 residues. CDR3 nucleotides: TGCAGCCAGGCGGGACTTGTTGCTGAAGCTTTCTTT. Its protein product is CSQAGLVAEAFF.